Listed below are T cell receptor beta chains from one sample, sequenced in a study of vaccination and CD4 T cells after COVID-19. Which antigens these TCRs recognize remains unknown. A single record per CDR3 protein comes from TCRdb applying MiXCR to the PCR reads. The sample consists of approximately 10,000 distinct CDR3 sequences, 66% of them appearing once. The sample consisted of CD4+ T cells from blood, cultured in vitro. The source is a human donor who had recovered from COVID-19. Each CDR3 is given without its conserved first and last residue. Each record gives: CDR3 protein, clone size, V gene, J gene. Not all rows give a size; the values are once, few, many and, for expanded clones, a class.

ASKLGQNTEAF	-	TRBV6-1	TRBJ1-1
ASSATGSTGELF	once	TRBV2	TRBJ2-2
ASNDRSSYT	-	TRBV6-1	TRBJ1-2
ASSVAFTDTQY	-	TRBV9	TRBJ2-3
ASSQGQGRDYGYT	-	TRBV4-1	TRBJ1-2
SARETGAGANVLT	-	TRBV20-1	TRBJ2-6
ASSRKGALVYNEQF	-	TRBV18	TRBJ2-1
ASSVGDYGYT	-	TRBV6-1	TRBJ1-2
ATSSWSWRDNYEQY	few	TRBV15	TRBJ2-7
ATSRDRGFSYEQY	-	TRBV15	TRBJ2-7
ASSLSWADTQY	-	TRBV7-3	TRBJ2-3
ASSLEASPLH	-	TRBV19	TRBJ1-6
SAQTDSMNTGELF	-	TRBV20-1	TRBJ2-2
SAQDNLAKNIQY	-	TRBV20-1	TRBJ2-4
ATSRDRITYEQY	-	TRBV15	TRBJ2-7
ASSDGGTVALT	-	TRBV6-4	TRBJ1-2
ASRGRVGGYT	few	TRBV6-1	TRBJ1-2
ATSRDSGGGYT	-	TRBV15	TRBJ1-2
ASSLGGWQPQH	once	TRBV12-3/TRBV12-4	TRBJ1-5
SARIAGGGNEQY	-	TRBV20-1	TRBJ2-7
AWNDRVYEKLF	-	TRBV30	TRBJ1-4
ATSEGETYEQY	-	TRBV24-1	TRBJ2-7
ASSPDRVPGELF	few	TRBV7-9	TRBJ2-2